These 24 T cell receptor beta chains came from one sample sequenced in a study of post-analysis software for immune sequencing data. The authors incorporated unique molecular identifiers into the TCR beta cDNA libraries. TCRdb recomputed calls from the PCR reads with MiXCR, one row per CDR3 protein. The sample records roughly 650,000 distinct CDR3 sequences, approximately 59% being singletons. Broader study findings: Roughly 5 TRBV segments occurring more often in patients than controls included TRBV5-6, TRBV5-1 and TRBV20-1.

These TCRs' antigens remain unknown. The sample comprised blood. The receptors derive from a girl between 2 and 10 years old with multiple sclerosis.

V and J are TRBV2 and TRBJ2-4; 10 nucleotides match TRBD1. The V and J ends lost 4 bases and 13 bases, in that order; junction bases with no gene match: 13. The CDR3 is made up of 15 amino acids. Germline CDR1 is SNHLY and CDR2 is FYNNEI. The CDR3 nucleotides read TGTGCCAGCAGTGTAGAGGGACAGGGGCCGGTGGAGCAGTACTTC. Translated, it gives CASSVEGQGPVEQYF.

This clonotype was seen only a few times. V gene TRBV7-8 combines with J gene TRBJ2-1; 9 nucleotides line up with TRBD2. This CDR3 region has 15 residues. Germline trimming cut 1 base from V and 6 bases from J; bases unmatched to any gene: 4. Germline lookup yields CDR1 SGHVS and CDR2 FQNEAQ. CDR3 loop: CASSLVAGVSNEQFF. For the CDR3, the DNA is TGTGCCAGCAGCTTAGTAGCGGGAGTCTCCAATGAGCAGTTCTTC.

The chain links TRBV6-5 to TRBJ1-2, with TRBD1 matching 7 bases. J was trimmed by 3 bases and V by 5 bases; bases with no gene match: 9. Germline V CDR1 and CDR2: MNHEY, SVGAGI. The CDR3 runs 15 residues. Here the CDR3 reads CASSHDRDSYYGYTF. CDR3 nucleotide sequence: TGTGCCAGCAGTCACGACAGGGATTCATACTATGGCTACACCTTC.

This clonotype has just one count. The rearrangement uses TRBV4-3 and TRBJ2-1; 13 nucleotides align to TRBD2. Germline trimming cut 4 bases from V and 0 bases from J; bases unmatched to any gene: 9. From germline, CDR1 is LGHNA and CDR2 YSLEER. This CDR3 region has 19 residues. DNA of the CDR3: TGCGCCAGCAGCCCCCTGACTAGCGGGGGGACCCCCTCCTACAATGAGCAGTTCTTC. Amino acid sequence: CASSPLTSGGTPSYNEQFF.

The chain has TRBV29-1 and TRBJ2-1, with 9 bases matching TRBD2. The CDR3 is 17 amino acids. Germline CDR1 is SQVTM and CDR2 is ANQGSEA. V trimming: 0 bases; J trimming: 0 bases; junction bases outside the gene matches: 6. In DNA, the CDR3 is TGCAGCGTTGAAGATCAAGCGGGAGGCGGCTCCTACAATGAGCAGTTCTTC. This sequence encodes CSVEDQAGGGSYNEQFF.

The chain carries TRBV20-1 and TRBJ2-5; 9 bases agree with TRBD2. The germline CDR1 and CDR2 sequences are DFQATT and SNEGSKA (reference sequence). The CDR3 has 15 residues. The trim removed 0 bases at V and 4 bases at J, leaving 6 bases unmatched. The CDR3 reads CSARDRLTSGETQYF. The DNA of the CDR3 is TGCAGTGCTAGAGACCGCCTGACTAGCGGAGAGACCCAGTACTTC.

V gene TRBV29-1 combines with J gene TRBJ2-3; a weak D match, TRBD1 (6 bases). Deletions cut 7 bases from V and 5 bases from J, with 10 bases between. The germline V gene has CDR1 SQVTM and CDR2 ANQGSEA. The CDR3 spans 11 residues. DNA for the CDR3: TGCAGCGACCGCAGGGGAGATACGCAGTATTTT. It encodes CSDRRGDTQYF.

The rearrangement uses TRBV29-1 and TRBJ1-1, with D uncertain. The CDR3 loop spans 12 amino acids. Trimming took off 2 bases at V and 10 bases at J, with 14 bases between the two ends. The germline V gene encodes CDR1 SQVTM and CDR2 ANQGSEA. The CDR3 spells CSVEIPGSGAFF. The CDR3 DNA reads TGCAGCGTTGAAATTCCCGGGAGCGGAGCTTTCTTT.

This clonotype has more than one count but fewer than ten. The gene calls are TRBV7-2 and TRBJ1-1; D remains unclear. Trimming cost V 3 bases and J 5 bases, with 10 bases left between them. Germline V gives CDR1 SGHTA, CDR2 FQGNSA. The CDR3 extends over 13 amino acids. The CDR3 DNA reads TGTGCCAGCAGCTTTACGGGAGGGACTGAAGCTTTCTTT. The encoded protein is CASSFTGGTEAFF. The variable domain in full, with the rest retrieved from reference TRBV7-2 and TRBJ1-1, is GAGVSQSPSNKVTEKGKDVELRCDPISGHTALYWYRQSLGQGLEFLIYFQGNSAPDKSGLPSDRFSAERTGGSVSTLTIQRTQQEDSAVYLCASSFTGGTEAFFGQGTRLTVV.

The chain employs TRBV25-1 and TRBJ2-5; TRBD2 matches at 11 bases. Judging by the DNA end, TRBJ2-7 fits better; the J call may be wrong. CDR1 is MGHDK, CDR2 SYGVNS, per germline. This CDR3 contains 17 residues. The CDR3 region is CASSEIPLLAGDLEQYF. CDR3 bases: TGTGCCAGCAGTGAAATCCCTTTACTAGCGGGAGATCTCGAGCAGTACTTC.

The chain uses TRBV4-1 and TRBJ1-2, with D perhaps matching TRBD1 (5 bases). From germline, CDR1 is MGHRA and CDR2 YSYEKL. Trimming removed 6 bases at V and 8 bases at J, with 13 bases between. This CDR3 is built from 12 residues. The CDR3 bases are TGCGCCAGCAGGACCGGACAAGAAGGCTACACCTTC. It yields the protein CASRTGQEGYTF.

The chain is built from TRBV19 and TRBJ1-1; 7 bases line up with TRBD1. Losses at the gene ends were 6 bases for V and 6 bases for J; bases not matched to a gene: 13. Germline values: CDR1 LNHDA, CDR2 SQIVND (reference sequence). The CDR3 has 15 residues. The CDR3 loop is CASRLQGGLPAEAFF. CDR3 in DNA: TGTGCCAGTAGGCTCCAGGGGGGCCTCCCTGCTGAAGCTTTCTTT.

The chain links TRBV20-1 to TRBJ2-3, with 7 bases lining up with TRBD2. Per the germline V gene, CDR1 is DFQATT and CDR2 is SNEGSKA (reference sequence). V gave up 3 bases and J gave up 0 bases; unmatched junction bases: 6. This CDR3 spans 15 amino acids. The CDR3 here is CSASATSPSTDTQYF. The CDR3 region has the DNA TGCAGTGCTAGCGCGACTAGCCCTAGCACAGATACGCAGTATTTT.

This chain joins TRBV12-3 or TRBV12-4 and TRBJ2-5, with 16 bases that match TRBD2. After removal of 7 bases from V and 5 bases from J, the junction contained 4 bases not matched to a gene. The CDR3 is made up of 15 amino acids. CDR3 loop: CASTLGLAGGETQYF. Written as DNA, the CDR3 is TGTGCCAGCACCCTGGGACTAGCGGGAGGGGAGACCCAGTACTTC.

The chain joins TRBV6-2 or TRBV6-3 to TRBJ2-5; unclear D gene. Germline values: CDR1 MNHEY, CDR2 SVGEGT. There are 14 residues in the CDR3. The V end was cut by 5 bases, the J end by 9 bases, with 19 bases between. CDR3 DNA sequence: TGTGCCAGCAGTCGCCAGGAGTTCTCCGAGGCCCAGTACTTC. Translating gives CASSRQEFSEAQYF.

The chain couples TRBV4-2 to TRBJ2-7; 10 nucleotides line up with TRBD2. With V trimmed by 4 bases and J by 5 bases, 8 bases remained unmatched. The germline V gene has CDR1 LGHNA and CDR2 YNFKEQ. The CDR3 runs to 15 residues. The CDR3 DNA reads as TGTGCCAGCAGCCGAGAAGCGGGAGGGCCTAACGAGCAGTACTTC. Its protein product is CASSREAGGPNEQYF.

This chain connects TRBV29-1 to TRBJ1-2; TRBD1 matches 7 bases. Germline CDR1 SQVTM, CDR2 ANQGSEA. V was pared by 7 bases and J by 12 bases, with 14 bases of the junction left unmatched. This CDR3 is 12 amino acids long. CDR3 bases: TGCAGCGCCGAACAGGGGTCCGGAGGCCACACCTTC. The encoded protein is CSAEQGSGGHTF. The entire variable domain, with the rest obtained from reference TRBV29-1 and TRBJ1-2, is as follows: SAVISQKPSRDICQRGTSLTIQCQVDSQVTMMFWYRQQPGQSLTLIATANQGSEATYESGFVIDKFPISRPNLTFSTLTVSNMSPEDSSIYLCSAEQGSGGHTFGSGTRLTVV.

V usage is TRBV7-2 and J usage is TRBJ2-3; 9 nucleotides align to TRBD1. This CDR3 contains 14 residues. CDR1 is SGHTA, CDR2 FQGNSA, per germline. V dropped 7 bases and J dropped 1; count of bases not matched to a gene: 3. The DNA for the CDR3 is TGTGCCAGCAAAAGGGACAGGGGCACAGATACGCAGTATTTT. It codes for CASKRDRGTDTQYF.

This clonotype was counted only a few times. The CDR3 protein is CASSEALRGTEAFF. The CDR3 bases are TGTGCCAGCAGTGAAGCGCTTCGGGGCACTGAAGCTTTCTTT. V gene TRBV2 combines with J gene TRBJ1-1; D not resolved. V lost 0 bases, J lost 4 bases, and 9 bases lay in between. CDR3 size: 14 residues. From germline, CDR1 is SNHLY and CDR2 FYNNEI.

This sequence joins TRBV9 and TRBJ2-4; D gene unclear. In germline, CDR1 is SGDLS, CDR2 YYNGEE. There are 15 residues in the CDR3. Trimming shortened V by 0 bases and J by 7 bases, and 14 bases separated the two germline ends. The CDR3 sequence: CASSVGKPLGNIQYF. For the CDR3, the DNA is TGTGCCAGCAGCGTAGGAAAGCCCCTGGGGAACATTCAGTACTTC.

V and J are TRBV6-6 and TRBJ2-4, with D maybe TRBD1 (6 bases). The closer fit of TRBJ2-7 to the DNA end suggests the J call may be wrong. Looked up from germline, CDR1 is MNHNY and CDR2 is SVGAGI (reference sequence). The CDR3 contains 12 residues. This CDR3 is CASRSTGYEQYF. The CDR3 coding sequence is TGTGCCAGCAGGAGTACAGGGTACGAGCAGTACTTC.

This clonotype was counted only a few times. The genes are TRBV10-3 and TRBJ1-2; D not resolved. The ends were cut back, 0 bases at V and 0 bases at J, with 11 bases in the middle. CDR3 length: 16 residues. The V gene's germline CDR1 is ENHRY and CDR2 SYGVKD. The CDR3 spells CAISESSEGANYGYTF. DNA for the CDR3: TGTGCCATCAGTGAGTCTTCAGAGGGAGCTAACTATGGCTACACCTTC.

J is TRBJ2-1 and V is TRBV2, with D perhaps TRBD1 (5 bases). This CDR3 has 14 amino acids. The V end lost 0 bases, the J end lost 3 bases, and 6 bases lay between the germline ends. Germline V CDR1 and CDR2: SNHLY, FYNNEI. CDR3 bases: TGTGCCAGCAGTGAAGCGCAGGGCTACAATGAGCAGTTCTTC. Protein product: CASSEAQGYNEQFF.

This rearrangement joins TRBV3-1 to TRBJ2-7; D unresolved. Germline V gene lookup returns CDR1 LGHDT and CDR2 YNNKEL (reference sequence). V was cut by 0 bases and J by 4 bases, with 10 bases left in between. CDR3 length equals 14 residues. DNA of the CDR3: TGTGCCAGCAGCCAAGAAGTCGGCAGGTACGAGCAGTACTTC. As protein: CASSQEVGRYEQYF.